The 18 T cell receptor beta chains in this list originate from one sample, sequenced in a study of shared clonotypes between healthy human individuals. The assay was immunoSEQ multiplex PCR, and TCRdb's table has in-frame clones only and misses some. This table has a few million clones, roughly 92% appearing once. The sequenced sample was naive CD4+ T cells from PBMCs. Subset defined: CD45RA+ positively selected. These TCRs come from a man between 18 and 29 years old in good health. Some clones in this sample may be carry-over from other donors' samples.

The chain links TRBV7-8 to TRBJ2-2, with no clear D. The V gene's germline CDR1 is SGHVS and CDR2 FQNEAQ. V was clipped by 1 base and J by 0 bases, with 3 bases between them. This CDR3 is built from 14 residues. CDR3 region: CASSLGSNTGELFF. CDR3 sequence (DNA): TGTGCCAGCAGCTTAGGCTCGAACACCGGGGAGCTGTTTTTT.

On this clone itself: A much larger clone differs by one base, so this may be a read error. At the DNA level, this CDR3 is encoded by other sequences in the same sample as well. The V gene is TRBV5-1, the J gene TRBJ2-1; TRBD2 matches at 11 bases. The length of the CDR3 is 15 residues. Germline loops: CDR1 SGHRS, CDR2 YFSETQ. J gave up 2 bases and V 3 bases, and 1 base lay outside the gene matches. CDR3 sequence: CASSWGLAAYNEQFF. The DNA of the CDR3 is TGCGCCAGCAGCTGGGGACTAGCGGCCTACAATGAGCAGTTCTTC.

This chain connects TRBV5-8 to TRBJ1-3; 7 bases line up with TRBD1. The V and J ends lost 4 bases and 2 bases, in that order; junction bases with no gene match: 3. CDR1 SGHTS and CDR2 YDEGEE come from the germline V gene. This CDR3 has 14 residues. This CDR3 is CASSRGQAGNTIYF. The CDR3 coding sequence is TGTGCCAGCAGCCGTGGACAGGCTGGAAACACCATATATTTT.

This clone was found once. V gene TRBV27 combines with J gene TRBJ2-6, with 11 nucleotides matching TRBD1. Germline lookup yields CDR1 MNHEY and CDR2 SMNVEV (reference sequence). The CDR3 has 17 amino acids. The V segment lost 8 bases and the J segment 0 bases; nucleotides outside the gene matches: 6. CDR3 sequence (DNA): TGTGCCAGCTCATCCGGGACAGGGGGCTCTGGGGCCAACGTCCTGACTTTC. It specifies CASSSGTGGSGANVLTF.

The CDR3 region is CASSPGSRGRETQYF. CDR3 coding DNA: TGTGCCAGCAGCCCAGGTTCTCGGGGACGGGAGACCCAGTACTTC. The J gene is TRBJ2-5, the V gene TRBV11-2, with D perhaps matching TRBD1 or TRBD2 (5 bases each). The germline V gene has CDR1 SGHAT and CDR2 FQNNGV. Trimming cost V 5 bases and J 5 bases, with 18 bases left between them. CDR3 length: 15 amino acids.

The genes are TRBV9 and TRBJ2-7; a weak D match, TRBD1 (6 bases). V lost 4 bases and J lost 4, with 21 bases in between. Germline V gene sequence: CDR1 SGDLS, CDR2 YYNGEE. This CDR3 is built from 16 residues. The CDR3 nucleotides read TGTGCCAGCAGCCCCCAACAGGGAATCCCTCCATACGAGCAGTACTTC. Protein product: CASSPQQGIPPYEQYF.

This clone was picked up a small number of times. This chain's CDR3 is CASTHRQGRFAFF. The CDR3 DNA sequence: TGTGCCAGCACTCACAGACAGGGGAGATTTGCTTTCTTT. The chain joins TRBV7-9 to TRBJ1-1, with 8 nucleotides matching TRBD1. Germline lookup yields CDR1 SEHNR and CDR2 FQNEAQ (reference sequence). This CDR3 is 13 amino acids long. V lost 7 bases to trimming and J lost 11 bases; unmatched junction nucleotides: 12.

J is TRBJ2-4 and V is TRBV6-1; possibly TRBD1 or TRBD2 for D (5 bases each). This CDR3 is built from 12 residues. The V gene's germline CDR1 is MNHNS and CDR2 SASEGT. V shed 4 bases and J shed 15 bases, with 16 bases lying between them. The CDR3 spells CASSGRPGPGYF. The CDR3, as DNA: TGTGCCAGCAGTGGGCGGCCGGGACCGGGGTACTTC.

This clone was counted a single time. This chain joins TRBV9 and TRBJ2-5, with unresolved D. Germline lookup yields CDR1 SGDLS and CDR2 YYNGEE. The CDR3 sequence is 15 residues long. Between the trimmed V and J ends, which lost 0 bases and 1 base, there was a span of 10 bases. CDR3 in amino acids: CASSVDGNTQETQYF. CDR3 sequence (DNA): TGTGCCAGCAGCGTAGATGGGAATACCCAAGAGACCCAGTACTTC.

The gene calls are TRBV28 and TRBJ1-5; unclear D gene. This CDR3 is 11 amino acids long. V lost 6 bases, J lost 8 bases, and 8 bases lay in between. The V gene's germline CDR1 is MDHEN and CDR2 SYDVKM. The CDR3 is CASSRGEPQHF. The DNA for the CDR3 is TGTGCCAGCAGCCGTGGTGAGCCCCAGCATTTT.

This clone showed up just a few times. The chain joins TRBV5-1 to TRBJ2-5; D uncertain. The end of the DNA aligns better with TRBJ2-7, so the J call may be wrong. In germline, CDR1 is SGHRS, CDR2 YFSETQ. The CDR3 runs to 14 residues. In DNA form, the CDR3 reads TGCGCCAGCAGCTTGGCCATGGGCTCCTACGAGCAGTACTTC. Protein: CASSLAMGSYEQYF.

The chain uses TRBV7-9 and TRBJ1-1; D is unresolved. The germline V and J ends were trimmed by 3 bases and 7 bases, with 12 bases remaining between them. This CDR3 region has 13 residues. The V gene's germline CDR1 is SEHNR and CDR2 FQNEAQ (reference sequence). The CDR3 DNA reads TGTGCCAGCAGCTTCGGACCGGAGCATGAAGCTTTCTTT. The encoded protein is CASSFGPEHEAFF. Full variable domain (rest looked up from reference TRBV7-9 and TRBJ1-1): DTGVSQNPRHKITKRGQNVTFRCDPISEHNRLYWYRQTLGQGPEFLTYFQNEAQLEKSRLLSDRFSAERPKGSFSTLEIQRTEQGDSAMYLCASSFGPEHEAFFGQGTRLTVV.

A note on this clone: This same CDR3 is encoded by further DNA sequences in the sample. This chain uses TRBV28 with TRBJ2-7; 7 bases line up with TRBD1. The CDR3 length is 15 residues. V was pared by 5 bases and J by 1 base, with 8 bases of the junction left unmatched. The germline gives CDR1 MDHEN, CDR2 SYDVKM. The CDR3 sequence is CASSASGGLSYEQYF. The CDR3, as DNA: TGTGCCAGCAGTGCCTCAGGGGGTTTGTCCTACGAGCAGTACTTC.

This clone was seen just once. The chain combines TRBV15 with TRBJ2-5, with 10 nucleotides matching TRBD2. V lost 5 bases and J lost 4; bases outside the gene matches: 13. CDR1 is LNHNV and CDR2 is YYDKDF in the germline V gene (reference sequence). This CDR3 is built from 17 residues. This chain's CDR3 is CATSSKRTSGGGETQYF. CDR3 coding DNA: TGTGCCACCAGCTCGAAACGGACTAGCGGAGGGGGAGAGACCCAGTACTTC.

The chain uses TRBV28 and TRBJ2-2, with TRBD1 matching 9 bases. The CDR3 totals 15 residues. Losses at the gene ends were 6 bases for V and 0 bases for J; bases not matched to a gene: 2. Germline CDR1 reads MDHEN; CDR2 reads SYDVKM. CDR3 region: CASSGTGTNTGELFF. CDR3 in DNA: TGTGCCAGCAGCGGGACAGGGACGAACACCGGGGAGCTGTTTTTT. The variable domain in full, with the rest retrieved from reference TRBV28 and TRBJ2-2, is DVKVTQSSRYLVKRTGEKVFLECVQDMDHENMFWYRQDPGLGLRLIYFSYDVKMKEKGDIPEGYSVSREKKERFSLILESASTNQTSMYLCASSGTGTNTGELFFGEGSRLTVL.

J is TRBJ2-1 and V is TRBV29-1, with D possibly being TRBD1 or TRBD2 (5 bases each). Germline CDR1 reads SQVTM; CDR2 reads ANQGSEA. Trimming cost V 7 bases and J 5 bases, with 9 bases left between them. The length of the CDR3 is 11 residues. CDR3 coding DNA: TGCAGCGCGGGACGGCACAATGAGCAGTTCTTC. Translating gives CSAGRHNEQFF.

The chain joins TRBV6-4 to TRBJ1-1; D is unresolved. V was trimmed by 6 bases and J by 1 base, leaving 12 bases between them. The CDR3 totals 14 residues. CDR1 is MRHNA, CDR2 SNTAGT, per germline. CDR3 region: CASSPFGGNTEAFF. In DNA, the CDR3 is TGTGCCAGCAGCCCCTTTGGCGGGAACACTGAAGCTTTCTTT.

This clone has a single count. This rearrangement joins TRBV18 to TRBJ2-2; 7 positions agree with TRBD1. This CDR3 comprises 17 residues. With V trimmed by 3 bases and J by 0 bases, 7 bases remained unmatched. The V gene's germline CDR1 is KGHSH and CDR2 LQKENI. The CDR3 coding sequence is TGTGCCAGCTCACCGACGAAACAGGGGCCGAACACCGGGGAGCTGTTTTTT. It yields the protein CASSPTKQGPNTGELFF. The complete variable domain, with remaining parts taken from reference TRBV18 and TRBJ2-2, reads NAGVMQNPRHLVRRRGQEARLRCSPMKGHSHVYWYRQLPEEGLKFMVYLQKENIIDESGMPKERFSAEFPKEGPSILRIQQVVRGDSAAYFCASSPTKQGPNTGELFFGEGSRLTVL.